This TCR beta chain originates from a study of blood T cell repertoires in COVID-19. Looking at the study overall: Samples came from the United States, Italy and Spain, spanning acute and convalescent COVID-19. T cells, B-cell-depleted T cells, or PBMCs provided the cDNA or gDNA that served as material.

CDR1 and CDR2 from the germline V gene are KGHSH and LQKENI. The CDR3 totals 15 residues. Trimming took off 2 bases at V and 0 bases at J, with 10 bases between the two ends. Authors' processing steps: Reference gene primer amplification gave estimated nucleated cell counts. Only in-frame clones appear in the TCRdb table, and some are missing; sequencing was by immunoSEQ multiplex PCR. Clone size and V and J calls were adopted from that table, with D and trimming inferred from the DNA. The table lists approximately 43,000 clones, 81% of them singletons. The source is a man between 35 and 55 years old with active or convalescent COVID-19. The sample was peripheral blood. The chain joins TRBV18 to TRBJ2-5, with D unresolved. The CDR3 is CASSPISTDQETQYF. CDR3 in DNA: TGTGCCAGCTCACCAATCTCCACAGACCAAGAGACCCAGTACTTC. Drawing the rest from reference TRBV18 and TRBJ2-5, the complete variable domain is NAGVMQNPRHLVRRRGQEARLRCSPMKGHSHVYWYRQLPEEGLKFMVYLQKENIIDESGMPKERFSAEFPKEGPSILRIQQVVRGDSAAYFCASSPISTDQETQYFGPGTRLLVL.